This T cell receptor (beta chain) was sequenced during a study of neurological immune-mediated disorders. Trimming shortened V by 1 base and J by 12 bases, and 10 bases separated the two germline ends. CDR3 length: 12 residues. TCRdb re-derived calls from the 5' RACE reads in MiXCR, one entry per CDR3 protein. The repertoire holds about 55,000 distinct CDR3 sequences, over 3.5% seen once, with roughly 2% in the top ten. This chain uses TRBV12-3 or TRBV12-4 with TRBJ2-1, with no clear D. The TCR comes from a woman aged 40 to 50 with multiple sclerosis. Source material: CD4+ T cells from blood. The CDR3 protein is CASSLDYGPQFF. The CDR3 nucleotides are TGTGCCAGCAGTTTAGATTACGGGCCGCAGTTCTTC.